Each of the 3 T cell receptor beta chains below was sequenced from the same sample in a study of T cell repertoires in cytomegalovirus infection. No antigen has been identified for these receptors. MiXCR, run by TCRdb on the reads, gives a single entry per CDR3 protein. Among under 150,000 distinct CDR3 sequences listed, under 30% were seen once. Sample: PBMCs, sequenced either directly or after in vitro stimulation (not recorded which). Every receptor here comes from a human donor in good health (CMV status not recorded). Some clones in this sample may be carry-over from other donors' samples.

This clonotype was picked up many times. The chain uses TRBV7-2 and TRBJ2-5; no definite D call. Germline CDR1 SGHTA, CDR2 FQGNSA. Trimming left V 1 base short and J 5 bases short, with 5 bases between. This CDR3 has 12 residues. The CDR3: CASSLGMETQYF. CDR3 in DNA: TGTGCCAGCAGCTTAGGGATGGAGACCCAGTACTTC.

The genes are TRBV11-3 and TRBJ2-1, with 11 bases lining up with TRBD2. The CDR3 has 17 amino acids. The J segment lost 1 base and the V segment lost 4 bases, leaving 6 bases of the junction unmatched. Germline CDR1 and CDR2: SGHNT and YENEEA. The CDR3 loop reads CASSSSSGRRSYNEQFF. In DNA, the CDR3 is TGTGCCAGCAGCTCCTCTAGCGGGAGGAGGTCCTACAATGAGCAGTTCTTC. The whole variable domain, remainder taken from reference TRBV11-3 and TRBJ2-1, is EAGVVQSPRYKIIEKKQPVAFWCNPISGHNTLYWYLQNLGQGPELLIRYENEEAVDDSQLPKDRFSAERLKGVDSTLKIQPAELGDSAVYLCASSSSSGRRSYNEQFFGPGTRLTVL.

V gene TRBV4-1 combines with J gene TRBJ2-7, with D maybe TRBD1 (6 bases). In germline, CDR1 is MGHRA, CDR2 YSYEKL. V gave up 0 bases and J gave up 0 bases, with 12 bases separating them. The CDR3 has 16 amino acids. The CDR3 DNA is TGCGCCAGCAGCCAAGAACGAAAAGGGGGCTCCTACGAGCAGTACGTC. Translation: CASSQERKGGSYEQYV.